The 19 T cell receptor beta chains below come from one sample, sequenced in a study of blood T cells in healthy people across ages. Alongside a J-beta primer mix, a sample-barcoded 5' primer served in a second PCR lasting roughly 6 to 12 cycles. TCRdb passed the 5' RACE reads through MiXCR, listing each CDR3 protein once. This table holds 1,800,000 or so distinct CDR3 sequences, around 40% found once. The sequenced material came from blood. The receptor set was obtained from a human donor in good health.

This clonotype came up a few times. The junction and the germline gene differ at one end; a read error may be behind it. The V and J genes are TRBV20-1 and TRBJ2-7; D gene uncertain. This CDR3 contains 13 residues. The germline V gene encodes CDR1 DFQATT and CDR2 SNEGSKA (reference sequence). The CDR3, as DNA: TGCGGTGCTAGAAAGGGCGGTCCCTACGAGCAGTACTTC. Residues: CGARKGGPYEQYF.

The rearrangement joins TRBV11-2 to TRBJ2-1; TRBD1 is a possible D gene (5 bases). CDR3 length: 12 amino acids. V was clipped by 4 bases and J by 10 bases, with 11 bases between them. The V gene's germline CDR1 is SGHAT and CDR2 FQNNGV. CDR3 loop: CASSSGWMEQFF. The CDR3 DNA follows: TGTGCCAGCAGCTCAGGGTGGATGGAGCAGTTCTTC.

This clonotype has only a few counts. CDR3 nucleotides: TGTGCCAGCAGCCCGGTTGAGGCCGGGGAGCTGTTTTTT. This codes for CASSPVEAGELFF. The chain recombines TRBV7-3 with TRBJ2-2; no clear D gene. CDR1 is SGHTA and CDR2 is FQGTGA in the germline V gene. CDR3 length: 13 residues. Deletions cut 5 bases from V and 6 bases from J, with 10 bases between.

This clonotype was seen a handful of times. With a much larger clone just one base away, this may be a read error. This chain connects TRBV6-2 or TRBV6-3 to TRBJ2-5; 8 bases are a match to TRBD2. The CDR3 covers 14 residues. CDR1 is MNHEY and CDR2 is SVGEGT in the germline V gene. Losses at the gene ends were 2 bases for V and 5 bases for J; bases not matched to a gene: 4. The CDR3 loop reads CASSYLTSGETQYF. CDR3 nucleotide sequence: TGTGCCAGCAGTTACCTAACTAGCGGTGAGACCCAGTACTTC.

In its sample, this clonotype was seen a few times. The chain uses TRBV5-1 and TRBJ2-3; D might be TRBD2 (6 bases). V lost 0 bases, J lost 2 bases, and 13 bases lay in between. Per the germline V gene, CDR1 is SGHRS and CDR2 is YFSETQ. The CDR3 loop spans 16 amino acids. CDR3 protein: CASSLVVAETTDTQYF. In DNA, the CDR3 is TGCGCCAGCAGCTTGGTAGTAGCGGAGACCACAGATACGCAGTATTTT. The whole variable domain, filled in from reference TRBV5-1 and TRBJ2-3, reads KAGVTQTPRYLIKTRGQQVTLSCSPISGHRSVSWYQQTPGQGLQFLFEYFSETQRNKGNFPGRFSGRQFSNSRSEMNVSTLELGDSALYLCASSLVVAETTDTQYFGPGTRLTVL.

The V call is TRBV29-1, the J call TRBJ1-2, with 8 bases that match TRBD1. The germline CDR1 and CDR2 sequences are SQVTM and ANQGSEA. This CDR3 region has 13 residues. The trim removed 5 bases at V and 6 bases at J, leaving 8 bases unmatched. In DNA, the CDR3 is TGCAGCGTTCCTCAGACAGGGGAAAATGGCTACACCTTC. Translation gives CSVPQTGENGYTF. The full variable domain, completed using reference TRBV29-1 and TRBJ1-2, is SAVISQKPSRDICQRGTSLTIQCQVDSQVTMMFWYRQQPGQSLTLIATANQGSEATYESGFVIDKFPISRPNLTFSTLTVSNMSPEDSSIYLCSVPQTGENGYTFGSGTRLTVV.

CDR3 sequence (DNA): TGTGCCATCGGTCGGGCCTGGGGCTACACCTTC. Its translation: CAIGRAWGYTF. This rearrangement joins TRBV10-3 to TRBJ1-2; the D is unclear. This CDR3 has 11 amino acids. Germline lookup yields CDR1 ENHRY and CDR2 SYGVKD. Trimming cost V 8 bases and J 8 bases, with 12 bases left between them.

The chain's CDR3 is CASVQGGLNIQYF. Written as DNA, the CDR3 is TGTGCCAGCGTACAGGGAGGGTTGAACATTCAGTACTTC. The chain has TRBV5-8 and TRBJ2-4; the D gene is possibly TRBD2 (7 bases). The germline V and J ends were trimmed by 7 bases and 7 bases, with 15 bases remaining between them. Germline assignment: CDR1 SGHTS and CDR2 YDEGEE. This CDR3 region has 13 residues.

The chain carries TRBV6-5 and TRBJ1-5; 8 positions match TRBD1. CDR3 size: 15 residues. The V and J ends lost 8 bases and 0 bases, in that order; junction bases with no gene match: 6. CDR1 MNHEY and CDR2 SVGAGI come from the germline V gene. CDR3 sequence: CASQGAQGSNQPQHF. CDR3 in DNA: TGTGCCAGCCAGGGGGCTCAAGGTAGCAATCAGCCCCAGCATTTT.

The chain uses TRBV5-1 and TRBJ2-5; D is perhaps TRBD1 or TRBD2 (5 bases each). The CDR3 has 13 residues. In germline, CDR1 is SGHRS, CDR2 YFSETQ. The V and J ends lost 5 bases and 5 bases respectively, with 13 bases between them. The CDR3 DNA reads as TGCGCCAGCAGTCGGGTCGAGGGGGAGACCCAGTACTTC. Amino acid sequence: CASSRVEGETQYF.

This clonotype was detected once. V gene TRBV6-1 combines with J gene TRBJ2-5, with D perhaps given as TRBD1 or TRBD2 (5 bases each). The end of the DNA is better explained by TRBJ2-7, so the J call may be wrong. Germline-derived CDR1 and CDR2 are MNHNS and SASEGT. The CDR3 has 15 amino acids. The CDR3 bases are TGTGCCAGCAGTGAGTTGGGGGTTGATTTGAACGAGCAGTACTTC. Its translation is CASSELGVDLNEQYF.

V gene TRBV29-1 combines with J gene TRBJ2-1; 7 bases are a match to TRBD1. This CDR3 is built from 14 residues. Germline values: CDR1 SQVTM, CDR2 ANQGSEA. V shed 3 bases, J shed 10 bases, and the junction held 12 bases outside the gene matches. The CDR3 is CSVDLGTVLDEQFF. The CDR3 coding sequence is TGCAGCGTTGACTTAGGGACAGTCCTCGACGAGCAGTTCTTC.

The genes are TRBV24-1 and TRBJ2-4; D call uncertain. This CDR3 is built from 11 residues. With 6 bases removed from V and 13 bases from J, the gap between germline ends came to 12 bases. Germline V lookup: CDR1 KGHDR, CDR2 SFDVKD. The CDR3 DNA reads TGTGCCACCAGTAACAGTTACAAGCAGTACTTC. Its translation is CATSNSYKQYF.

This CDR3 is CASSPYQDDRGYEQYF. Here the CDR3 DNA reads TGTGCCAGCAGTCCCTACCAGGACGATAGGGGCTACGAGCAGTACTTC. V and J are TRBV6-1 and TRBJ2-7; tentatively, D is TRBD1 (5 bases). Germline V gives CDR1 MNHNS, CDR2 SASEGT. Trimming took off 5 bases at V and 3 bases at J, with 20 bases between the two ends. This CDR3 contains 16 residues.

This sequence joins TRBV6-1 and TRBJ1-2; no clear D. This CDR3 has 14 amino acids. The germline CDR1 and CDR2 sequences are MNHNS and SASEGT. V gave up 6 bases and J gave up 4 bases, with 15 bases separating them. The chain's CDR3 is CASSKEIGAYGYTF. The DNA of the CDR3 is TGTGCCAGCAGCAAGGAGATTGGTGCCTATGGCTACACCTTC.

On this clonotype: Its ends do not fully match the called genes, so a read error is possible. This rearrangement joins TRBV5-1 to TRBJ2-3; possibly TRBD1 for D (6 bases). The CDR3 runs to 14 residues. Germline assignment: CDR1 SGHRS and CDR2 YFSETQ. CDR3 loop: CANSVNRVTDTQYF. In DNA, the CDR3 is TGCGCCAACAGCGTGAACAGGGTAACAGATACGCAGTATTTT.

The chain combines TRBV7-9 with TRBJ1-2; D remains unclear. The CDR3 length is 15 residues. The germline CDR1 and CDR2 sequences are SEHNR and FQNEAQ (reference sequence). V shed 1 base and J shed 6 bases, with 15 bases lying between them. CDR3 region: CASSLDHRGVDGYTF. The CDR3 nucleotides read TGTGCCAGCAGCTTAGATCACCGCGGAGTAGATGGCTACACCTTC. Together with reference TRBV7-9 and TRBJ1-2, the CDR3 gives the full variable domain: DTGVSQNPRHKITKRGQNVTFRCDPISEHNRLYWYRQTLGQGPEFLTYFQNEAQLEKSRLLSDRFSAERPKGSFSTLEIQRTEQGDSAMYLCASSLDHRGVDGYTFGSGTRLTVV.

The sample holds a few counts of this clonotype. The J gene is TRBJ1-1, the V gene TRBV28, with TRBD1 as a possible D gene (5 bases). V lost 5 bases and J 1 base, leaving 14 bases between the germline ends. The CDR3 length is 15 residues. CDR1 MDHEN and CDR2 SYDVKM come from the germline V gene. As DNA, the CDR3 is TGTGCCAGCAGTATACCTTACGGGGGGAACACTGAAGCTTTCTTT. Translated: CASSIPYGGNTEAFF. Variable domain in full (rest from reference TRBV28 and TRBJ1-1): DVKVTQSSRYLVKRTGEKVFLECVQDMDHENMFWYRQDPGLGLRLIYFSYDVKMKEKGDIPEGYSVSREKKERFSLILESASTNQTSMYLCASSIPYGGNTEAFFGQGTRLTVV.

The gene calls are TRBV10-3 and TRBJ1-1; 9 bases are a match to TRBD1. Germline CDR1 ENHRY, CDR2 SYGVKD. This CDR3 is 12 amino acids long. After removal of 11 bases from V and 4 bases from J, the junction contained 5 bases not matched to a gene. Written as DNA, the CDR3 is TGTGCCGCACAGGGGGCGGTCACTGAAGCTTTCTTT. Amino acids: CAAQGAVTEAFF.